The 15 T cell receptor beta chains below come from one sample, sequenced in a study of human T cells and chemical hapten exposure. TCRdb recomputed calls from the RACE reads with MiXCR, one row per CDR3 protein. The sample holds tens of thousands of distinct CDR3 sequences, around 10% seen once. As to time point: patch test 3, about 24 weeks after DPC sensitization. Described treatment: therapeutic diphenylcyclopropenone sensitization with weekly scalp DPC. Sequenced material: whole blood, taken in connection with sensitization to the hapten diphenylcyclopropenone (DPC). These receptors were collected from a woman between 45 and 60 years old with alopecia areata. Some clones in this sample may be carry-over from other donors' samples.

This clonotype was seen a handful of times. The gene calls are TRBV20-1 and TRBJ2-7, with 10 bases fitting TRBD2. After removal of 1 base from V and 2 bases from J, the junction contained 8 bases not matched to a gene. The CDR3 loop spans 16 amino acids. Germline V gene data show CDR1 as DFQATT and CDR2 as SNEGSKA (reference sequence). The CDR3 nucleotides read TGCAGTGCTAGAGGTGCAAGCGGGGGGGCCGCCTACGAGCAGTACTTC. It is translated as CSARGASGGAAYEQYF.

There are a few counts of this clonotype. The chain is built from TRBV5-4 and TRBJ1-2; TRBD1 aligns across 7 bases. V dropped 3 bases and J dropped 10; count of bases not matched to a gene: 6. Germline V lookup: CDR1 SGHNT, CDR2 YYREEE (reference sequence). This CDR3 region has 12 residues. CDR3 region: CASSSETGTYTF. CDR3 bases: TGTGCCAGCAGCTCCGAGACAGGGACCTACACCTTC.

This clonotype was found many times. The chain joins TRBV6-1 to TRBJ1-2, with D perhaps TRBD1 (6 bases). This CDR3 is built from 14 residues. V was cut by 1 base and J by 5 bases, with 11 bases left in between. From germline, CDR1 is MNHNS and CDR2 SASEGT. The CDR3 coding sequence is TGTGCCAGCAGTGAAGGCGTAGGGACATATGGCTACACCTTC. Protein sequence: CASSEGVGTYGYTF.

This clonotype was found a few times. The CDR3: CASSLAAGRQPQHF. CDR3 DNA sequence: TGTGCCAGCAGTTTAGCAGCGGGCAGGCAGCCCCAGCATTTT. This chain connects TRBV12-3 or TRBV12-4 to TRBJ1-5; D remains unclear. V shed 0 bases and J shed 7 bases, with 10 bases lying between them. The CDR3 runs 14 residues.

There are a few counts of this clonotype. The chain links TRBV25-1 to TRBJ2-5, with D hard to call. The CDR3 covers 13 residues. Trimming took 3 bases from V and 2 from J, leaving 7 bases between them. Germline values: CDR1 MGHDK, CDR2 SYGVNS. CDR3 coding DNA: TGTGCCAGCAGTGAGTGGTTGCAAGAGACCCAGTACTTC. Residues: CASSEWLQETQYF.

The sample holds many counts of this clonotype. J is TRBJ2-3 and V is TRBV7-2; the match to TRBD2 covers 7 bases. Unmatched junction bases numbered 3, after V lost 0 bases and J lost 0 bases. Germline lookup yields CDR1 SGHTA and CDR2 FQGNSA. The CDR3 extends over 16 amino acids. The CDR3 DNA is TGTGCCAGCAGCTTAGCGGTGCGGGGGAGCACAGATACGCAGTATTTT. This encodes CASSLAVRGSTDTQYF. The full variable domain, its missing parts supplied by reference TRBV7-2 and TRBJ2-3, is GAGVSQSPSNKVTEKGKDVELRCDPISGHTALYWYRQSLGQGLEFLIYFQGNSAPDKSGLPSDRFSAERTGGSVSTLTIQRTQQEDSAVYLCASSLAVRGSTDTQYFGPGTRLTVL.

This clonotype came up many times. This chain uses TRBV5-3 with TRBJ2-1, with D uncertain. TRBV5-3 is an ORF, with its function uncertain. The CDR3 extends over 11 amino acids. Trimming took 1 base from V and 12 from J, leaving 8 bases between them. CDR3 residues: CARSLRFRQFF. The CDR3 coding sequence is TGTGCCAGAAGCTTGCGGTTCCGGCAGTTCTTC.

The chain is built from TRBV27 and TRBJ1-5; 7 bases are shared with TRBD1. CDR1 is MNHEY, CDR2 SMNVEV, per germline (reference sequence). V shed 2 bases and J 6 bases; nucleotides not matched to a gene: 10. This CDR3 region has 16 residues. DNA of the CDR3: TGTGCCAGCAGTTTAAGTGGGGCAGGGGGGAGTCAGCCCCAGCATTTT. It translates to CASSLSGAGGSQPQHF.

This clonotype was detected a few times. The CDR3: CASSFEFVSDTQYF. The CDR3 DNA is TGTGCCAGCAGTTTCGAATTTGTCTCAGATACGCAGTATTTT. The chain couples TRBV25-1 to TRBJ2-3; D is uncertain. Per germline, CDR1 MGHDK and CDR2 SYGVNS. With 5 bases removed from V and 4 bases from J, the gap between germline ends came to 13 bases. This CDR3 has 14 amino acids.

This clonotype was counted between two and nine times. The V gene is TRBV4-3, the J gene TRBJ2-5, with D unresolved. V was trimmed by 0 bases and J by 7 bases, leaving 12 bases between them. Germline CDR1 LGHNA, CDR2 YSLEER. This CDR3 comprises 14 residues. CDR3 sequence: CASSQDSGVGTQYF. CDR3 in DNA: TGCGCCAGCAGCCAAGATAGTGGCGTTGGGACCCAGTACTTC.

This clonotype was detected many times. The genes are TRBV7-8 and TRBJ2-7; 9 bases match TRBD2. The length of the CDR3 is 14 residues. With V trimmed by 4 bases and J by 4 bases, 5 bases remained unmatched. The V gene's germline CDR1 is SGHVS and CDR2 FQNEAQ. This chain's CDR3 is CASSSSSGRYEQYF. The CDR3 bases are TGTGCCAGCAGCTCATCCAGCGGGAGGTACGAGCAGTACTTC. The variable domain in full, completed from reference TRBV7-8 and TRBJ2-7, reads GAGVSQSPRYKVAKRGQDVALRCDPISGHVSLFWYQQALGQGPEFLTYFQNEAQLDKSGLPSDRFFAERPEGSVSTLKIQRTQQEDSAVYLCASSSSSGRYEQYFGPGTRLTVT.

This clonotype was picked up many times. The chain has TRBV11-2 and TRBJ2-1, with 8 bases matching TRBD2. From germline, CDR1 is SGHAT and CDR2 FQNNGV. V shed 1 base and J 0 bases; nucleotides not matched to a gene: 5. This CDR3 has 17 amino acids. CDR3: CASSLGGAGASYNEQFF. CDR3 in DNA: TGTGCCAGCAGCTTAGGGGGAGCGGGGGCCTCCTACAATGAGCAGTTCTTC.

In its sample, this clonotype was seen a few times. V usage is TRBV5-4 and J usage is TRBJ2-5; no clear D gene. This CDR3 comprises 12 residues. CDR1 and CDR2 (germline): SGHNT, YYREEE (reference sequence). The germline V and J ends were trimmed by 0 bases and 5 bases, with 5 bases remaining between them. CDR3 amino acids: CASSLAYETQYF. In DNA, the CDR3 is TGTGCCAGCAGCTTGGCATACGAGACCCAGTACTTC.

Here the CDR3 DNA reads TGCAGCGTTGATACCGGGACAGGGCTGGAGACCCAGTACTTC. The encoded protein is CSVDTGTGLETQYF. This chain uses TRBV29-1 with TRBJ2-5; TRBD1 agrees at 9 bases. Germline lookup yields CDR1 SQVTM and CDR2 ANQGSEA. The CDR3 runs 14 residues. The V and J ends lost 3 bases and 5 bases, in that order; junction bases with no gene match: 7.

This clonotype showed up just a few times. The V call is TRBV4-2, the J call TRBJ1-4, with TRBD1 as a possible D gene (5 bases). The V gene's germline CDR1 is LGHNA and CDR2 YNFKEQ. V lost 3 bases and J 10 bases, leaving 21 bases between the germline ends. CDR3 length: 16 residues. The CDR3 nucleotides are TGTGCCAGCAGCCACCTCGCTGGGGGACCCCAGGGAAAACTGTTTTTT. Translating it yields CASSHLAGGPQGKLFF.